Listed below are T cell receptor beta chains from one sample, sequenced in a study of T cell responses to AZD1222 COVID-19 vaccine. TCRdb's table, derived via immunoSEQ multiplex PCR, lists solely in-frame clones and lacks some. Of 90,000 to 100,000 clones listed, roughly nine tenths are singletons. Sequencing used peripheral blood, obtained on day 0 of AZD1222 vaccination. The receptor source for this set is an adult in good health. CDR3s include the opening cysteine and the closing phenylalanine or tryptophan. A D gene is named only where the DNA matches it firmly.

d_call	v_call	j_call	cdr3_aa	cdr3_nt
NA	TRBV4-2	TRBJ2-3	CASSQGLGTQYF	TGTGCCAGCAGCCAAGGCCTGGGGACGCAGTATTTT
TRBD1	TRBV5-4	TRBJ1-1	CASSFRDRGFTEAFF	TGTGCCAGCAGCTTCCGGGACAGGGGATTCACTGAAGCTTTCTTT
NA	TRBV7-6	TRBJ1-1	CASSLGGFVLNTEAFF	TGTGCCAGCAGCTTAGGAGGGTTTGTGTTGAACACTGAAGCTTTCTTT
TRBD1	TRBV3-1/TRBV3-2	TRBJ2-1	CASTLTGTGGGSEQFF	TGTGCCAGCACCCTAACCGGGACAGGGGGAGGGAGTGAGCAGTTCTTC
NA	TRBV25-1	TRBJ1-1	CASSGRVSGEAFF	TGTGCCAGCAGTGGCAGGGTGTCTGGTGAAGCTTTCTTT
NA	TRBV7-8	TRBJ2-7	CASSLVAGLGAEQYF	TGTGCCAGCAGCTTAGTAGCTGGGTTGGGTGCGGAGCAGTACTTC